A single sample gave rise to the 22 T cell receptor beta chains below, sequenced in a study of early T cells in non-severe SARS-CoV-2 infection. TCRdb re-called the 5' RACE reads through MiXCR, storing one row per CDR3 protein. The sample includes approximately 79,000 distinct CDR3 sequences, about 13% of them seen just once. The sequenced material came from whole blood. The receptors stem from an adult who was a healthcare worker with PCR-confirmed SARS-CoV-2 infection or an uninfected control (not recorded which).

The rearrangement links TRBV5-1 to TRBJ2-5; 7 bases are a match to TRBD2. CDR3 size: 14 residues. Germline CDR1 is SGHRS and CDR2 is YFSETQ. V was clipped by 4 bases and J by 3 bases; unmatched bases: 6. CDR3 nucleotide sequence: TGCGCCAGCAGCCCGGGGAGGGGTAAAGAGACCCAGTACTTC. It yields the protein CASSPGRGKETQYF.

The CDR3 bases are TGTGCCAGCAGCCCTAACGGGAGGGCCTACGAGCAGTACTTC. Its protein product is CASSPNGRAYEQYF. The genes are TRBV27 and TRBJ2-7, with 8 positions matching TRBD2. The CDR3 covers 14 residues. CDR1 is MNHEY and CDR2 is SMNVEV in the germline V gene (reference sequence). V lost 6 bases and J lost 2; bases outside the gene matches: 6.

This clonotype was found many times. The CDR3 here is CASSHPGSGELFF. In DNA, the CDR3 is TGTGCCAGCAGCCATCCCGGTTCCGGGGAGCTGTTTTTT. The chain is built from TRBV27 and TRBJ2-2; D gene uncertain. From germline, CDR1 is MNHEY and CDR2 SMNVEV (reference sequence). The V end lost 6 bases, the J end lost 6 bases, and 11 bases lay between the germline ends. CDR3 length: 13 amino acids.

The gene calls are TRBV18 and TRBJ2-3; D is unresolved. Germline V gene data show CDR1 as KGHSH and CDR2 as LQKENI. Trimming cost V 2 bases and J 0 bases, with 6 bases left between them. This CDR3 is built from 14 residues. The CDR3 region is CASSPVGSTDTQYF. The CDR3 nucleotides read TGTGCCAGCTCACCAGTGGGTAGCACAGATACGCAGTATTTT.

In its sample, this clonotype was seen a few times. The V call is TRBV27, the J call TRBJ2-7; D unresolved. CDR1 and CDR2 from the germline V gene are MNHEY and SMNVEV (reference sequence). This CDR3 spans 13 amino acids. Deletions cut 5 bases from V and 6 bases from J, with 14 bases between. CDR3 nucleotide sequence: TGTGCCAGCAGTCAAAACATATGGGGCGAGCAGTACTTC. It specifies CASSQNIWGEQYF.

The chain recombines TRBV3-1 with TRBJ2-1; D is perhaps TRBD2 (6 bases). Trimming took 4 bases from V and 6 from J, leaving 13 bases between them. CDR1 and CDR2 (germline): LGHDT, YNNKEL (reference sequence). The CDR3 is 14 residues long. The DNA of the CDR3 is TGTGCCAGCAGCCCCGGAGGGGCCCTCAATGAGCAGTTCTTC. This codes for CASSPGGALNEQFF.

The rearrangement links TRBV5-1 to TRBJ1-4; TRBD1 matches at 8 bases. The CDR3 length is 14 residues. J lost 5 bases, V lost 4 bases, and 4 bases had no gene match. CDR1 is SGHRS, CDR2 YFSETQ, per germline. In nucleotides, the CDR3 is TGCGCCAGCAGCATCAGGGGGCAGAATGAAAAACTGTTTTTT. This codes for CASSIRGQNEKLFF.

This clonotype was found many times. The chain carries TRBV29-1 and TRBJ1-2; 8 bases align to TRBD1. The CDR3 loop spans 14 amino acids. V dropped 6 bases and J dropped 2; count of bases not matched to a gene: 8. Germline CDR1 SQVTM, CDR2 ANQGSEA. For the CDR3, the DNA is TGCAGCGTGAAAAAGGACAGGGACAACTATGGCTACACCTTC. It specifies CSVKKDRDNYGYTF.

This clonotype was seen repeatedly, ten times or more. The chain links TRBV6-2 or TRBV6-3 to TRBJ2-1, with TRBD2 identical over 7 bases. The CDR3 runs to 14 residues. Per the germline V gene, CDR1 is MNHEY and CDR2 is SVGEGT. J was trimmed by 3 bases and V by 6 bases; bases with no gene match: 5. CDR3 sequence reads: CASSPSGDYNEQFF. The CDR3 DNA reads TGTGCCAGCAGCCCTAGCGGAGACTACAATGAGCAGTTCTTC.

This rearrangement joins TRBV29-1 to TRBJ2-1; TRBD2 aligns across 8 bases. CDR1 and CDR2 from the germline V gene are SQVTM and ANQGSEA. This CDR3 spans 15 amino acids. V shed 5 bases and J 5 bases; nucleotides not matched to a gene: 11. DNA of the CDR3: TGCAGCGTTTCCCCGATAAGCGGGGGTCACAATGAGCAGTTCTTC. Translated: CSVSPISGGHNEQFF.

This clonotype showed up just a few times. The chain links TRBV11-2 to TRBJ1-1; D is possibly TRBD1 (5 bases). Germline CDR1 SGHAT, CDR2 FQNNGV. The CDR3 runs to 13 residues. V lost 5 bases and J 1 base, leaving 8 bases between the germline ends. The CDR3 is CASSHGQNTEAFF. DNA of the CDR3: TGTGCCAGCAGCCACGGACAGAACACTGAAGCTTTCTTT. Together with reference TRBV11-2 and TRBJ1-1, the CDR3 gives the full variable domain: EAGVAQSPRYKIIEKRQSVAFWCNPISGHATLYWYQQILGQGPKLLIQFQNNGVVDDSQLPKDRFSAERLKGVDSTLKIQPAKLEDSAVYLCASSHGQNTEAFFGQGTRLTVV.

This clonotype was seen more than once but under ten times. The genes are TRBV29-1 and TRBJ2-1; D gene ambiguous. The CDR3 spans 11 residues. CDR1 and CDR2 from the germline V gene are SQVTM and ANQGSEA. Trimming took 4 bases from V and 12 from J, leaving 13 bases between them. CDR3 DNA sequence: TGCAGCGTTGTACTGGTTTCAGGGCAGTTCTTC. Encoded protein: CSVVLVSGQFF.

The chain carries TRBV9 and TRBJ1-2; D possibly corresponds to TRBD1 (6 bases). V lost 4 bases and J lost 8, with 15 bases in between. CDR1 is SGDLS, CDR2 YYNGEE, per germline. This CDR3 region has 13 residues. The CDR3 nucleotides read TGTGCCAGCAGCATACAGGGTACCGGAGGCTACACCTTC. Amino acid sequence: CASSIQGTGGYTF.

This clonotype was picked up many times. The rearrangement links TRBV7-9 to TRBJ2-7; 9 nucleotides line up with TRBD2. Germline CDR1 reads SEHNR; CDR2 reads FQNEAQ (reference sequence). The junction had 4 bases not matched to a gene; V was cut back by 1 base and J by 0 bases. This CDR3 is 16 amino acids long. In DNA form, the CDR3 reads TGTGCCAGCAGCTTAGACCTGGGACTAGCCTCCTACGAGCAGTACTTC. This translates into CASSLDLGLASYEQYF.

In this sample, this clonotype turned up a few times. Written as DNA, the CDR3 is TGTGCCAGCAGCTTAGTGGGCAATGAGCAGTTCTTC. It translates to CASSLVGNEQFF. J is TRBJ2-1 and V is TRBV7-9; no clear D. Trimming removed 1 base at V and 6 bases at J, with 4 bases between. Germline lookup yields CDR1 SEHNR and CDR2 FQNEAQ (reference sequence). The CDR3 totals 12 residues.

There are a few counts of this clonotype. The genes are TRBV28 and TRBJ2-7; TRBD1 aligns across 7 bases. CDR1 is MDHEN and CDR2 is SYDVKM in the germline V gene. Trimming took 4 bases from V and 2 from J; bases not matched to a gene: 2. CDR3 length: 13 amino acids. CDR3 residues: CASSYRGTYEQYF. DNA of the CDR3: TGTGCCAGCAGTTACAGGGGAACCTACGAGCAGTACTTC.

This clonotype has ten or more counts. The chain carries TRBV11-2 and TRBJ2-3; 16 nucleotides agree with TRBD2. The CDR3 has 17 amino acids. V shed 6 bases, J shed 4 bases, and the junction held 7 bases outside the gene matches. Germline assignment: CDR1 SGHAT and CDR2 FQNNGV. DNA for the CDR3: TGTGCCAGCAGGCCGGGGACTAGCGGGGGGGCGGCAGATACGCAGTATTTT. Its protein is CASRPGTSGGAADTQYF.

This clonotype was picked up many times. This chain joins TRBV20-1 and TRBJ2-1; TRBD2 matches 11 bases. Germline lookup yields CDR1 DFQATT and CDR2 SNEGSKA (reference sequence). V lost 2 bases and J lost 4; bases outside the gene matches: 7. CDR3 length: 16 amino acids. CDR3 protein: CSARPPTSGDYNEQFF. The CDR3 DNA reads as TGCAGTGCTAGACCGCCGACTAGCGGGGATTACAATGAGCAGTTCTTC.

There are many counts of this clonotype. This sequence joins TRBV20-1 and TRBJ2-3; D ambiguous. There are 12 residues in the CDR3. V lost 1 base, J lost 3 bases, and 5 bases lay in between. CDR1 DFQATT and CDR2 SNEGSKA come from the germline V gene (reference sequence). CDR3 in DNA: TGCAGTGCTAGAGTTTCGACAGATACGCAGTATTTT. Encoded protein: CSARVSTDTQYF.

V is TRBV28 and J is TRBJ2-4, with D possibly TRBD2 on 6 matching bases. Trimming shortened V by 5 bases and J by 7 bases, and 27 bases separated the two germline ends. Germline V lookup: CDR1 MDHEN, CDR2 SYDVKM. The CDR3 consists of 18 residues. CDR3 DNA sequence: TGTGCCAGCAGTCCGGCGGGACTCCTATCCCTCAAGCCGAACATTCAGTACTTC. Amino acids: CASSPAGLLSLKPNIQYF. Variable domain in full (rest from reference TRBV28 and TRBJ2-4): DVKVTQSSRYLVKRTGEKVFLECVQDMDHENMFWYRQDPGLGLRLIYFSYDVKMKEKGDIPEGYSVSREKKERFSLILESASTNQTSMYLCASSPAGLLSLKPNIQYFGAGTRLSVL.

The CDR3: CSVRDINQPQHF. In DNA form, the CDR3 reads TGCAGCGTTCGGGACATCAATCAGCCCCAGCATTTT. J is TRBJ1-5 and V is TRBV29-1; possible D gene TRBD1, 6 bases. Trimming cost V 5 bases and J 3 bases, with 8 bases left between them. This CDR3 spans 12 amino acids. Looked up from germline, CDR1 is SQVTM and CDR2 is ANQGSEA.

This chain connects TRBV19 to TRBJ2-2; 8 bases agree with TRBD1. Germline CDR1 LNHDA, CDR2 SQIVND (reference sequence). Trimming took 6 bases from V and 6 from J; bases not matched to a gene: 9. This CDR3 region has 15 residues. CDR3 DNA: TGTGCCAGTAGCAAGGTGACAGGGGCGGCCGGGGAGCTGTTTTTT. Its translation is CASSKVTGAAGELFF. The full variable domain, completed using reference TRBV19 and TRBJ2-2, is DGGITQSPKYLFRKEGQNVTLSCEQNLNHDAMYWYRQDPGQGLRLIYYSQIVNDFQKGDIAEGYSVSREKKESFPLTVTSAQKNPTAFYLCASSKVTGAAGELFFGEGSRLTVL.